This entry lists 8 T cell receptor beta chains sequenced from one sample in a study of blood T cell repertoires in COVID-19. The method was immunoSEQ multiplex PCR; TCRdb's version includes in-frame clones alone and lacks a portion of them. The sample consists of over 300,000 clones, 89% of them appearing once. The sequenced sample consisted of peripheral blood. All receptors come from a man between 18 and 29 years old who had recovered from COVID-19.

The V call is TRBV6-6, the J call TRBJ2-5; TRBD2 agrees at 12 bases. V shed 6 bases, J shed 5 bases, and the junction held 7 bases outside the gene matches. The CDR3 spans 15 residues. Germline loops: CDR1 MNHNY, CDR2 SVGAGI (reference sequence). In DNA form, the CDR3 reads TGTGCCAGCAGATCAGGACTAGCGGGGCCCGAGACCCAGTACTTC. It encodes CASRSGLAGPETQYF.

This rearrangement joins TRBV7-2 to TRBJ2-5; no firm D call. Trimming removed 0 bases from V and 2 bases from J, with 13 bases in between. The CDR3 is made up of 16 amino acids. Germline CDR1 is SGHTA and CDR2 is FQGNSA. CDR3 region: CASSLAIRQTQETQYF. The CDR3, as DNA: TGTGCCAGCAGCTTAGCAATCCGGCAGACACAAGAGACCCAGTACTTC.

The rearrangement joins TRBV5-4 to TRBJ2-5; TRBD2 aligns across 10 bases. From germline, CDR1 is SGHNT and CDR2 YYREEE (reference sequence). Losses at the gene ends were 4 bases for V and 2 bases for J; bases not matched to a gene: 11. CDR3 length: 17 residues. CDR3 protein: CASSPIGTSDPQETQYF. As DNA, the CDR3 is TGTGCCAGCAGCCCAATTGGGACTAGCGACCCACAAGAGACCCAGTACTTC.

The V call is TRBV6-4, the J call TRBJ1-2; TRBD1 agrees at 7 bases. The CDR3 runs 15 residues. After removal of 6 bases from V and 3 bases from J, the junction contained 10 bases not matched to a gene. The germline V gene encodes CDR1 MRHNA and CDR2 SNTAGT. The CDR3 loop reads CASREGTAGYYGYTF. DNA for the CDR3: TGTGCCAGCAGAGAAGGGACAGCCGGCTACTATGGCTACACCTTC.

The chain uses TRBV6-5 and TRBJ2-7, with 7 positions matching TRBD2. V lost 0 bases and J lost 3; bases outside the gene matches: 5. Germline CDR1 is MNHEY and CDR2 is SVGAGI. The length of the CDR3 is 15 residues. The CDR3 DNA reads TGTGCCAGCAGTTACTCGGGGGGGAAGCACTACGAGCAGTACTTC. Residues: CASSYSGGKHYEQYF.

CDR3 residues: CATSRDRVTGELFF. For the CDR3, the DNA is TGTGCCACCAGCAGAGACAGGGTCACCGGGGAGCTGTTTTTT. V gene TRBV15 combines with J gene TRBJ2-2; tentative D call: TRBD1 (5 bases). The CDR3 contains 14 residues. Germline assignment: CDR1 LNHNV and CDR2 YYDKDF (reference sequence). V dropped 0 bases and J dropped 4 bases, with 6 bases sitting between them. Together with reference TRBV15 and TRBJ2-2, the CDR3 gives the full variable domain: DAMVIQNPRYQVTQFGKPVTLSCSQTLNHNVMYWYQQKSSQAPKLLFHYYDKDFNNEADTPDNFQSRRPNTSFCFLDIRSPGLGDTAMYLCATSRDRVTGELFFGEGSRLTVL.

To note about this clone: This sample includes further DNA sequences coding for the same CDR3. This chain links TRBV19 with TRBJ1-1, with 7 bases fitting TRBD1. CDR3 size: 14 residues. Germline CDR1 LNHDA, CDR2 SQIVND (reference sequence). With V trimmed by 1 base and J by 2 bases, 1 base remained unmatched. The CDR3 sequence: CASSIGTGNTEAFF. As DNA, the CDR3 is TGTGCCAGTAGTATAGGGACAGGCAACACTGAAGCTTTCTTT.

V and J are TRBV4-1 and TRBJ1-2; TRBD1 is a possible D gene (6 bases). The CDR3 totals 14 residues. V lost 4 bases to trimming and J lost 8 bases, with 17 bases between them. Germline loops: CDR1 MGHRA, CDR2 YSYEKL. The CDR3, as DNA: TGCGCCAGCAGCCCCTACAGGGAGAGTTGGGGCTACACCTTC. Residues: CASSPYRESWGYTF.